The TCR beta chain under discussion was sequenced for a study of T cells in Graves' hyperthyroidism and ophthalmopathy. Across the whole study: The authors collected peripheral blood at initial diagnosis, before any treatment.

Unmatched junction bases numbered 6, after V lost 3 bases and J lost 4 bases. The CDR3 extends over 14 amino acids. The germline V gene has CDR1 MNHEY and CDR2 SMNVEV (reference sequence). Amplified TCR beta CDR3 regions derived from RNA transcripts. TCR CDR3 regions were first amplified by RT-PCR with HTBI primers. One entry per CDR3 protein results from TCRdb running MiXCR on the multiplex PCR reads. The data contain approximately 25,000 distinct CDR3 sequences, 45% of them singletons. In this sample, this clonotype turned up a few times. This may come from a read error, since a much larger clone is one base off.

This sequence originates from a woman in her 30s with Graves' hyperthyroidism. The chain is built from TRBV27 and TRBJ2-7; 7 bases are shared with TRBD1. The sample taken for sequencing was blood. CDR3 residues: CASSFSDREYEQYF. The CDR3 region has the DNA TGTGCCAGCAGTTTTAGTGACAGGGAGTACGAGCAGTACTTC.